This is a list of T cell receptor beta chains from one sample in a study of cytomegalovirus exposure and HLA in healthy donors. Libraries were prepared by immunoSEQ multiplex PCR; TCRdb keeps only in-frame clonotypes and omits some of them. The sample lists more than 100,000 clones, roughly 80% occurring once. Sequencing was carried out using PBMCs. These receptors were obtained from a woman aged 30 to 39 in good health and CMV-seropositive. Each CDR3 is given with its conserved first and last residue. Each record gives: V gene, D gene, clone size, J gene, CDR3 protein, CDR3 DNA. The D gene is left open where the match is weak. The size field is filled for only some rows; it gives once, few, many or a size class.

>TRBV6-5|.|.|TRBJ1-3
CASSYSSWGEGNTIYF
TGTGCCAGCAGTTACTCGAGTTGGGGGGAAGGAAACACCATATATTTT
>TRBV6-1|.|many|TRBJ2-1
CASSEGKAGGNEQFF
TGTGCCAGCAGTGAAGGGAAGGCCGGAGGGAATGAGCAGTTCTTC
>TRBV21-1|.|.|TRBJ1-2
CASSNLGARGYTF
TGTGCCAGCAGCAATTTGGGGGCGAGAGGCTACACCTTC
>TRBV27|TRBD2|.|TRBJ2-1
CASRRGGNYNEQFF
TGTGCCAGCAGGCGGGGGGGCAACTACAATGAGCAGTTCTTC
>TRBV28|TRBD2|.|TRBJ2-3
CASSARGGSTDTQYF
TGTGCCAGCAGTGCGCGGGGGGGCAGCACAGATACGCAGTATTTT
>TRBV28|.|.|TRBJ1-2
CASSTTANYGYTF
TGTGCCAGCAGTACGACAGCTAACTATGGCTACACCTTC
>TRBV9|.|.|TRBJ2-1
CASSTRASSYNEQFF
TGTGCCAGCAGCACCAGAGCTAGCTCCTACAATGAGCAGTTCTTC
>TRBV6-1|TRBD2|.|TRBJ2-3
CASSEGALTSVGQYTQYF
TGTGCCAGCAGTGAAGGGGCTTTGACTAGCGTGGGGCAGTATACGCAGTATTTT
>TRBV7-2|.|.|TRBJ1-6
CASSFGGYNSPLHF
TGTGCCAGCAGCTTTGGAGGGTATAATTCACCCCTCCACTTT
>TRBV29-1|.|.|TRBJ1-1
CSVENRRNTEAFF
TGCAGCGTTGAAAACAGAAGGAACACTGAAGCTTTCTTT
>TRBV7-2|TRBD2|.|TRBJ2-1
CASSGRASSGYNEQFF
TGTGCCAGCAGCGGAAGAGCGTCTAGCGGATACAATGAGCAGTTCTTC
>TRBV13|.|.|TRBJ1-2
CASSFTGNYGYTF
TGTGCCAGCAGCTTTACAGGGAACTATGGCTACACCTTC
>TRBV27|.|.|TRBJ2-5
CASSSTNPGTGETQYF
TGTGCCAGCAGTTCCACAAACCCGGGAACTGGGGAGACCCAGTACTTC
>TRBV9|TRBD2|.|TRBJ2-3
CASSPQTAGRVDTQYF
TGTGCCAGCAGCCCTCAAACTGCGGGGAGGGTAGATACGCAGTATTTT
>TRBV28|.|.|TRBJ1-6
CASSLSGWDWGSYNSPLHF
TGTGCCAGCAGTTTAAGTGGGTGGGACTGGGGCTCCTATAATTCACCCCTCCACTTT
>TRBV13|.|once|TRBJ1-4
CASSLSGGMTNEKLFF
TGTGCCAGCAGCCTCAGCGGGGGGATGACTAATGAAAAACTGTTTTTT
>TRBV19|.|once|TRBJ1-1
CASSQQVTNTEAFF
TGTGCCAGTTCTCAACAGGTAACGAACACTGAAGCTTTCTTT
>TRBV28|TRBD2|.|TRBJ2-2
CASSALAGGWTGELFF
TGTGCCAGCAGTGCCCTAGCGGGGGGTTGGACCGGGGAGCTGTTTTTT
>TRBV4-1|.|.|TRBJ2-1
CASSQERYLLGNEQFF
TGTGCCAGCAGCCAAGAGCGATACCTCCTCGGCAATGAGCAGTTCTTC
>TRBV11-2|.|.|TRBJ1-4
CASSRGEAREKLFF
TGTGCCAGCAGCCGAGGGGAGGCTAGGGAAAAACTGTTTTTT
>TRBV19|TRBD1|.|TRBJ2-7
CASSTTGGNYEQYF
TGTGCCAGTAGTACGACAGGGGGGAACTACGAGCAGTACTTC
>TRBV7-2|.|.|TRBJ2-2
CASSSRMQAGDTGELFF
TGTGCCAGCAGCTCCCGTATGCAGGCCGGGGACACCGGGGAGCTGTTTTTT
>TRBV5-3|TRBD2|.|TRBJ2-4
CARSDPGTSGEDLAKNIQYF
TGTGCCAGAAGCGACCCCGGGACTAGCGGGGAAGATCTAGCCAAAAACATTCAGTACTTC
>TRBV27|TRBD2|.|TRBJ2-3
CASSLLNSGGTDTQYF
TGTGCCAGCAGTTTATTGAATAGCGGGGGGACGGATACGCAGTATTTT
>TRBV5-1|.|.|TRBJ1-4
CASSPTVGNEKLFF
TGCGCCAGCAGCCCGACAGTCGGAAACGAAAAACTGTTTTTT
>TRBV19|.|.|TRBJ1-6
CASSPNNQGRYNSPLHF
TGTGCCAGTAGTCCGAACAACCAGGGTCGGTATAATTCACCCCTCCACTTT
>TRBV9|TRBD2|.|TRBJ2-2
CASSVSGGYTGELFF
TGTGCCAGCAGCGTGAGCGGGGGGTACACCGGGGAGCTGTTTTTT
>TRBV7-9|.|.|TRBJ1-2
CASSLRTEGYTF
TGTGCCAGCAGCTTAAGGACAGAGGGCTACACCTTC
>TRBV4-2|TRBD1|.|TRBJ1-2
CASSQAGSRGHDFGYTF
TGTGCCAGCAGCCAGGCGGGGAGCAGGGGGCACGATTTTGGCTACACCTTC
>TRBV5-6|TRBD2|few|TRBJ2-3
CASSSGLAGTDTQYF
TGTGCCAGCAGCTCGGGACTAGCGGGGACAGATACGCAGTATTTT
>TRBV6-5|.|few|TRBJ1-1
CASSYSGGWDTEAFF
TGTGCCAGCAGTTACTCGGGGGGTTGGGACACTGAAGCTTTCTTT
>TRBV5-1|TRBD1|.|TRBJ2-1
CASSPGTGENEQFF
TGCGCCAGCAGCCCGGGGACAGGGGAGAATGAGCAGTTCTTC
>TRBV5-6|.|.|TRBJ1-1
CASSLALAGSTEAFF
TGTGCCAGCAGCTTGGCCTTGGCCGGGAGCACTGAAGCTTTCTTT
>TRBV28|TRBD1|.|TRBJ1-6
CASTRGQGSSPLHF
TGTGCCAGCACCAGAGGACAGGGGTCCTCACCCCTCCACTTT
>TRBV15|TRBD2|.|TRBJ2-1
CATSRGLAGGHNEQFF
TGTGCCACCAGCAGGGGGCTAGCGGGGGGTCACAATGAGCAGTTCTTC
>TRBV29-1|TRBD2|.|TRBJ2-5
CSVGPSGGLVETQYF
TGCAGCGTCGGACCTAGCGGGGGACTAGTGGAGACCCAGTACTTC
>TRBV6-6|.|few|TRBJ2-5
CASSRGDGTETQYF
TGTGCCAGCAGCCGGGGAGACGGAACAGAGACCCAGTACTTC
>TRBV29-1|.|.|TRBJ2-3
CSADPGVSTDTQYF
TGCAGCGCGGACCCGGGGGTGAGCACAGATACGCAGTATTTT
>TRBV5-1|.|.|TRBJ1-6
CASSLDEDGSPLHF
TGCGCCAGCAGCTTGGATGAGGATGGTTCACCCCTCCACTTT
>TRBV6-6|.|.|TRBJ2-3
CASSYSTSADTQYF
TGTGCCAGCAGTTACTCGACCAGCGCAGATACGCAGTATTTT
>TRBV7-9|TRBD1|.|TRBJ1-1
CASRPTAQGAEAFF
TGTGCCAGCAGACCCACAGCCCAGGGGGCTGAAGCTTTCTTT
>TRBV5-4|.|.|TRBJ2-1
CASSLVADEQFF
TGTGCCAGCAGCTTGGTTGCGGATGAGCAGTTCTTC
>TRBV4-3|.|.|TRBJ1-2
CASSQDPHSFYGYTF
TGCGCCAGCAGCCAAGATCCCCACAGCTTCTATGGCTACACCTTC
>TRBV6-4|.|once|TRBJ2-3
CASSRDSSGVDTQYF
TGTGCCAGCAGCCGGGACTCCTCAGGAGTAGATACGCAGTATTTT
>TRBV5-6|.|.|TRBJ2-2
CASSRRLATGELFF
TGTGCCAGCAGCAGAAGACTGGCCACCGGGGAGCTGTTTTTT
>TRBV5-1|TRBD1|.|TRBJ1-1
CASSLYRGPTEAFF
TGCGCCAGCAGCTTATACAGGGGGCCCACTGAAGCTTTCTTT
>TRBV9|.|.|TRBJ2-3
CASSVARGGDTQYF
TGTGCCAGCAGCGTAGCTAGGGGAGGAGATACGCAGTATTTT
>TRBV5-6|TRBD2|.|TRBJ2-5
CASSWTSGGAETQYF
TGTGCCAGCAGCTGGACTAGCGGGGGGGCCGAGACCCAGTACTTC
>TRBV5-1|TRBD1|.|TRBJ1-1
CASSFSGQGNTEAFF
TGCGCCAGCAGCTTTTCGGGACAGGGGAACACTGAAGCTTTCTTT
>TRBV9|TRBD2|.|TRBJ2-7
CASSPGGSYEQYF
TGTGCCAGCAGCCCGGGGGGCTCCTACGAGCAGTACTTC
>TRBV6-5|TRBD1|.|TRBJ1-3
CATRTGRNTIYF
TGTGCCACCCGGACAGGTAGAAACACCATATATTTT
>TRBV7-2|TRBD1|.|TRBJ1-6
CASSFGTGGRTLHF
TGTGCCAGCAGCTTCGGGACAGGGGGTAGGACCCTCCACTTT
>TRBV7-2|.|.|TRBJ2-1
CASSSEAGYNEQFF
TGTGCCAGCAGCTCCGAGGCGGGGTACAATGAGCAGTTCTTC
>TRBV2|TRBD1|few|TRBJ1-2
CASGQGPYGYTF
TGTGCCAGTGGACAGGGCCCCTATGGCTACACCTTC
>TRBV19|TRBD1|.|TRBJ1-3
CASTPLRRDRDLGNTIYF
TGTGCCAGTACCCCCCTCCGCCGGGACAGGGACCTTGGAAACACCATATATTTT
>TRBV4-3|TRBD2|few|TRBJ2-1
CASSHRAGGPNEQFF
TGCGCCAGCAGCCATAGGGCGGGGGGGCCCAATGAGCAGTTCTTC
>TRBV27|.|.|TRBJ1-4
CASSLGTGSREKLFF
TGTGCCAGCAGTTTAGGTACAGGCTCAAGGGAAAAACTGTTTTTT
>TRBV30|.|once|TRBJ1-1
CAWGSRMNTEAFF
TGTGCCTGGGGTTCCAGGATGAACACTGAAGCTTTCTTT
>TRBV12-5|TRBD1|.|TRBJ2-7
CASRWDRSYEQYF
TGTGCTAGCCGTTGGGACAGATCCTACGAGCAGTACTTC